The next 5 T cell receptor beta chains were all read from a single sample in a study of shared clonotypes between healthy human individuals. The table came from immunoSEQ multiplex PCR; TCRdb's copy has only in-frame clones and leaves some out. The table has some 2,100,000 clones, around 93% seen once. The naive CD8 subset, CD45RO-negative cells positively selected for CCR7, excluded terminally differentiated effector memory CD45RA+ cells. Source material: naive CD8+ T cells from PBMCs. The source is a young man in good health. Some clones in this sample may be carry-over from other donors' samples.

The chain couples TRBV7-6 to TRBJ2-1; 9 positions agree with TRBD1. V dropped 5 bases and J dropped 2; count of bases not matched to a gene: 7. The V gene's germline CDR1 is SGHVS and CDR2 FNYEAQ. The CDR3 spans 16 residues. The CDR3 region has the DNA TGTGCCAGCAGCACTCGACAGGGGGGGCCCTACAATGAGCAGTTCTTC. Translating gives CASSTRQGGPYNEQFF.

The V gene is TRBV27, the J gene TRBJ2-7; 7 nucleotides agree with TRBD1. V shed 2 bases, J shed 3 bases, and the junction held 10 bases outside the gene matches. Germline V gene lookup returns CDR1 MNHEY and CDR2 SMNVEV (reference sequence). This CDR3 comprises 16 residues. The CDR3 region has the DNA TGTGCCAGCAGTTTACGGGACACAGGGGCCGGCTACGAGCAGTACTTC. It translates to CASSLRDTGAGYEQYF.

J is TRBJ2-7 and V is TRBV27, with D perhaps matching TRBD2 (6 bases). V was shortened by 3 bases and J by 2 bases, with 14 bases between the two germline ends. Germline values: CDR1 MNHEY, CDR2 SMNVEV (reference sequence). The length of the CDR3 is 15 residues. The CDR3 reads CASSFGPGSPYEQYF. The CDR3, as DNA: TGTGCCAGCAGTTTCGGCCCCGGGAGTCCCTACGAGCAGTACTTC.

The J gene is TRBJ2-7, the V gene TRBV9; 7 bases match TRBD2. The junction had 9 bases not matched to a gene; V was cut back by 3 bases and J by 6 bases. The CDR3 loop spans 14 amino acids. CDR1 is SGDLS, CDR2 YYNGEE, per germline. The CDR3 DNA sequence: TGTGCCAGCAGCGGCGGGAGTACCCTAAGCGAGCAGTACTTC. It is translated as CASSGGSTLSEQYF.

The V gene is TRBV4-1, the J gene TRBJ2-7; D is ambiguous. V shed 2 bases and J shed 7 bases, with 6 bases lying between them. The length of the CDR3 is 11 residues. Germline V gives CDR1 MGHRA, CDR2 YSYEKL. CDR3 DNA: TGCGCCAGCAGCCAATCAGAGGAGCAGTACTTC. Translated, it gives CASSQSEEQYF.